This TCR beta chain was sequenced during a study of T cell changes during pregnancy in multiple sclerosis. Trimming removed 5 bases from V and 3 bases from J, with 14 bases in between. The CDR3 runs 15 residues. Germline V gene data show CDR1 as LNHNV and CDR2 as YYDKDF (reference sequence). A single count supports this clone. The protocol was immunoSEQ multiplex PCR, while the TCRdb copy is restricted to in-frame clones and leaves out a portion. The profile covers more than 25,000 clones, with approximately 90% appearing a single time and around 5% taken by the ten largest. This TCR was recovered from a female donor in good health, enrolled as a control in a pregnancy study. J is TRBJ2-1 and V is TRBV15; TRBD2 might be the D (5 bases). The starting material was peripheral blood, obtained in the first trimester of pregnancy. This CDR3 reads CATSHGGENYNEQFF. As DNA, the CDR3 is TGTGCCACCAGCCACGGAGGCGAAAACTACAATGAGCAGTTCTTC.